The 25 T cell receptor beta chains below were found in one sample sequenced in a study of spatial heterogeneity in lung cancer. The time point is: sample taken at primary tumor resection. Without sorting, whole RNA was sequenced from tumor, nontumor lung or frozen PBMC. From the 5' RACE reads, TCRdb called clonotypes with MiXCR, one entry per CDR3 protein. The sample lists tens of thousands of distinct CDR3 sequences; approximately 21% were seen once. The specimen comprised PBMCs, sampled at surgery. These receptors all stem from a male donor with early-stage non-small cell lung cancer.

This clonotype has only a few counts. The V gene is TRBV20-1, the J gene TRBJ1-5; perhaps TRBD1 as D (6 bases). Trimming took off 4 bases at V and 2 bases at J, with 12 bases between the two ends. The CDR3 is made up of 14 amino acids. Germline CDR1 and CDR2: DFQATT and SNEGSKA (reference sequence). The CDR3 loop reads CSAKVGAGNQPQHF. In DNA, the CDR3 is TGCAGTGCTAAGGTGGGGGCTGGCAATCAGCCCCAGCATTTT.

This clonotype was counted only a few times. The CDR3 protein is CASRGTRIYSYNEQFF. CDR3 DNA: TGTGCCAGCAGAGGGACTAGAATTTACTCCTACAATGAGCAGTTCTTC. This chain joins TRBV6-2 or TRBV6-3 and TRBJ2-1, with 8 bases lining up with TRBD2. The germline CDR1 and CDR2 sequences are MNHEY and SVGEGT. V lost 6 bases and J lost 0; bases outside the gene matches: 7. The CDR3 sequence is 16 residues long.

This clonotype was counted many times. This chain uses TRBV29-1 with TRBJ1-2, with a weak D call TRBD1 (6 bases). CDR3 size: 12 residues. Germline assignment: CDR1 SQVTM and CDR2 ANQGSEA. V lost 4 bases and J lost 3, with 9 bases in between. CDR3 bases: TGCAGCGTTGTGGGGGCTGACTATGGCTACACCTTC. Its translation is CSVVGADYGYTF.

This clonotype appeared many times. The chain uses TRBV20-1 and TRBJ1-6; 7 nucleotides match TRBD1. The J segment lost 9 bases and the V segment lost 0 bases, leaving 14 bases of the junction unmatched. The CDR3 has 17 residues. Germline CDR1 DFQATT, CDR2 SNEGSKA (reference sequence). The CDR3 spells CSARDWKDRTSGSPLHF. CDR3 DNA sequence: TGCAGTGCTAGAGATTGGAAGGACAGGACTAGTGGTTCACCCCTCCACTTT.

The rearrangement joins TRBV5-1 to TRBJ1-1; the D is unclear. Germline-derived CDR1 and CDR2 are SGHRS and YFSETQ. Deletions cut 2 bases from V and 1 base from J, with 3 bases between. The CDR3 is 12 residues long. The CDR3 here is CASSFGNTEAFF. The CDR3 DNA follows: TGCGCCAGCAGCTTCGGGAACACTGAAGCTTTCTTT.

This clonotype was seen only a few times. The chain combines TRBV4-2 with TRBJ2-2; D gene unclear. The V end was cut by 1 base, the J end by 6 bases, with 6 bases between. The CDR3 extends over 13 amino acids. Germline CDR1 is LGHNA and CDR2 is YNFKEQ. This CDR3 reads CASSQVMAGELFF. In DNA form, the CDR3 reads TGTGCCAGCAGCCAAGTGATGGCCGGGGAGCTGTTTTTT.

The chain joins TRBV4-1 to TRBJ1-5; unclear D gene. Germline V gene data show CDR1 as MGHRA and CDR2 as YSYEKL. Trimming cost V 1 base and J 7 bases, with 14 bases left between them. The CDR3 consists of 15 residues. CDR3 region: CASSQGEGRGQPQHF. The CDR3 DNA follows: TGCGCCAGCAGCCAAGGAGAGGGAAGAGGGCAGCCCCAGCATTTT.

In its sample, this clonotype was seen many times. The chain uses TRBV5-4 and TRBJ2-2, with unresolved D. This CDR3 has 12 amino acids. V lost 0 bases, J lost 6 bases, and 3 bases lay in between. The germline V gene has CDR1 SGHNT and CDR2 YYREEE (reference sequence). CDR3 nucleotide sequence: TGTGCCAGCAGCTTGGTGTCCGGGGAGCTGTTTTTT. Amino acid sequence: CASSLVSGELFF.

The chain joins TRBV20-1 to TRBJ2-7; 8 bases are shared with TRBD2. The CDR3 loop spans 14 amino acids. CDR1 and CDR2 from the germline V gene are DFQATT and SNEGSKA (reference sequence). J was trimmed by 6 bases and V by 6 bases; bases with no gene match: 13. The CDR3: CSAYPGTRDGEQYF. The CDR3, as DNA: TGCAGTGCCTACCCCGGGACTAGAGACGGCGAGCAGTACTTC.

The chain carries TRBV5-1 and TRBJ2-1, with D hard to call. Per germline, CDR1 SGHRS and CDR2 YFSETQ. V gave up 4 bases and J gave up 8 bases, with 10 bases separating them. CDR3 size: 12 residues. CDR3 DNA sequence: TGCGCCAGCAGCCGTACTGGGGATGAGCAGTTCTTC. This translates into CASSRTGDEQFF.

This clonotype has a count of ten or more. The V gene is TRBV29-1, the J gene TRBJ2-5; 11 nucleotides line up with TRBD2. The CDR3 is 13 amino acids. Trimming took 6 bases from V and 5 from J; bases not matched to a gene: 5. The V gene's germline CDR1 is SQVTM and CDR2 ANQGSEA. CDR3 coding DNA: TGCAGCGTCCTCCGACTAGCGGGGGAGACCCAGTACTTC. Protein: CSVLRLAGETQYF.

This clonotype has more than one count but fewer than ten. The chain joins TRBV3-1 to TRBJ2-5; D is unclear. The CDR3 has 11 amino acids. Germline assignment: CDR1 LGHDT and CDR2 YNNKEL (reference sequence). The V and J ends lost 7 bases and 2 bases respectively, with 5 bases between them. The CDR3 spells CASIKQETQYF. The DNA for the CDR3 is TGTGCCAGCATCAAACAAGAGACCCAGTACTTC.

The sample holds a few counts of this clonotype. The chain carries TRBV10-3 and TRBJ2-7; no clear D gene. The germline V and J ends were trimmed by 2 bases and 4 bases, with 3 bases remaining between them. The CDR3 extends over 11 amino acids. The germline V gene has CDR1 ENHRY and CDR2 SYGVKD. Here the CDR3 reads CAISEGYEQYF. DNA for the CDR3: TGTGCCATCAGTGAGGGGTACGAGCAGTACTTC.

A few counts support this clonotype. This sequence joins TRBV20-1 and TRBJ2-1; the match to TRBD1 covers 8 bases. This CDR3 has 16 residues. The germline gives CDR1 DFQATT, CDR2 SNEGSKA (reference sequence). Unmatched junction bases numbered 10, after V lost 5 bases and J lost 1 base. Here the CDR3 DNA reads TGCAGTGCTCCATTGACCGGGACAGGATCCTACAATGAGCAGTTCTTC. Translating it yields CSAPLTGTGSYNEQFF.

This clonotype was picked up many times. The chain recombines TRBV20-1 with TRBJ2-3; 11 nucleotides line up with TRBD2. This CDR3 has 14 amino acids. J gave up 5 bases and V 6 bases, and 7 bases lay outside the gene matches. Germline V gene sequence: CDR1 DFQATT, CDR2 SNEGSKA (reference sequence). The CDR3 reads CSAPLAGGLDTQYF. Here the CDR3 DNA reads TGCAGTGCCCCCCTAGCGGGAGGTCTAGATACGCAGTATTTT.

The V gene is TRBV10-3, the J gene TRBJ2-3, with 11 bases matching TRBD2. This CDR3 is built from 18 residues. Germline V gives CDR1 ENHRY, CDR2 SYGVKD. The V segment lost 0 bases and the J segment 1 base; nucleotides outside the gene matches: 6. CDR3 coding DNA: TGTGCCATCAGTGAGTCAGCTAGCGGGAGGCCTGGCACAGATACGCAGTATTTT. Its translation: CAISESASGRPGTDTQYF.

Ten or more counts support this clonotype. This sequence joins TRBV28 and TRBJ2-2; D tentatively reads TRBD1 or TRBD2 (5 bases each). Trimming shortened V by 6 bases and J by 2 bases, and 10 bases separated the two germline ends. The length of the CDR3 is 14 residues. CDR1 is MDHEN, CDR2 SYDVKM, per germline. CDR3 DNA sequence: TGTGCCAGCAGACTCGGGACCAACACCGGGGAGCTGTTTTTT. The encoded protein is CASRLGTNTGELFF. The complete variable domain, with remaining parts taken from reference TRBV28 and TRBJ2-2, reads DVKVTQSSRYLVKRTGEKVFLECVQDMDHENMFWYRQDPGLGLRLIYFSYDVKMKEKGDIPEGYSVSREKKERFSLILESASTNQTSMYLCASRLGTNTGELFFGEGSRLTVL.

This clonotype was picked up a small number of times. The rearrangement uses TRBV28 and TRBJ1-5; TRBD1 might be the D (5 bases). Trimming cost V 3 bases and J 7 bases, with 7 bases left between them. This CDR3 spans 12 amino acids. The germline V gene encodes CDR1 MDHEN and CDR2 SYDVKM. Here the CDR3 reads CASSLGTQPQHF. CDR3 in DNA: TGTGCCAGCAGTTTGGGGACCCAGCCCCAGCATTTT.

The V call is TRBV11-2, the J call TRBJ2-1; 15 bases line up with TRBD2. Germline CDR1 reads SGHAT; CDR2 reads FQNNGV. Unmatched junction bases numbered 10, after V lost 1 base and J lost 0 bases. The CDR3 totals 21 residues. The DNA of the CDR3 is TGTGCCAGCAGCTTAGCTTACGCCGGGACTAGCGGGAGGACCTCCTACAATGAGCAGTTCTTC. This gives the protein CASSLAYAGTSGRTSYNEQFF.

In this sample, this clonotype turned up a few times. The CDR3 spells CASSVEGTGVQPQHF. DNA for the CDR3: TGTGCCAGCAGCGTAGAGGGGACAGGGGTCCAGCCCCAGCATTTT. V and J are TRBV9 and TRBJ1-5, with TRBD1 matching over 10 bases. V dropped 0 bases and J dropped 7; count of bases not matched to a gene: 4. CDR3 length equals 15 residues. From germline, CDR1 is SGDLS and CDR2 YYNGEE.

V gene TRBV18 combines with J gene TRBJ2-3, with 11 bases that match TRBD2. CDR3 size: 17 residues. Trimming at V came to 3 bases and at J to 2 bases, leaving 7 bases not matched to a gene. Germline CDR1 KGHSH, CDR2 LQKENI. This chain's CDR3 is CASSPPGLAAYTDTQYF. CDR3 DNA sequence: TGTGCCAGCTCACCTCCGGGACTAGCGGCCTACACAGATACGCAGTATTTT.

V is TRBV7-9 and J is TRBJ1-1; D is uncertain. Per the germline V gene, CDR1 is SEHNR and CDR2 is FQNEAQ (reference sequence). The V end was cut by 5 bases, the J end by 2 bases, with 15 bases between. The CDR3 has 15 amino acids. The CDR3 reads CASSRFTDGNTEAFF. In nucleotides, the CDR3 is TGTGCCAGCAGCCGATTTACGGACGGTAACACTGAAGCTTTCTTT.

This clonotype occurred a few times. The CDR3 DNA reads TGTGCCAGCAGTTTGATACCCCTTGCTTACAATGAGCAGTTCTTC. Translation: CASSLIPLAYNEQFF. V usage is TRBV11-2 and J usage is TRBJ2-1; D is uncertain. There are 15 residues in the CDR3. Germline V gene lookup returns CDR1 SGHAT and CDR2 FQNNGV. V was cut by 6 bases and J by 4 bases, with 16 bases left in between.

The rearrangement uses TRBV29-1 and TRBJ1-1; 7 nucleotides line up with TRBD1. The CDR3 totals 14 residues. V shed 7 bases, J shed 1 base, and the junction held 9 bases outside the gene matches. The germline V gene has CDR1 SQVTM and CDR2 ANQGSEA. The CDR3 coding sequence is TGCAGCGGTAAGACAGGGCCATCGAACACTGAAGCTTTCTTT. Its protein is CSGKTGPSNTEAFF.

The CDR3 DNA reads as TGTGCCAGCAGCCTGCTAGCAGATACGCAGTATTTT. Translated, it gives CASSLLADTQYF. The V gene is TRBV5-8, the J gene TRBJ2-3, with D unclear. Trimming cost V 4 bases and J 4 bases, with 7 bases left between them. This CDR3 contains 12 residues. Germline V lookup: CDR1 SGHTS, CDR2 YDEGEE.